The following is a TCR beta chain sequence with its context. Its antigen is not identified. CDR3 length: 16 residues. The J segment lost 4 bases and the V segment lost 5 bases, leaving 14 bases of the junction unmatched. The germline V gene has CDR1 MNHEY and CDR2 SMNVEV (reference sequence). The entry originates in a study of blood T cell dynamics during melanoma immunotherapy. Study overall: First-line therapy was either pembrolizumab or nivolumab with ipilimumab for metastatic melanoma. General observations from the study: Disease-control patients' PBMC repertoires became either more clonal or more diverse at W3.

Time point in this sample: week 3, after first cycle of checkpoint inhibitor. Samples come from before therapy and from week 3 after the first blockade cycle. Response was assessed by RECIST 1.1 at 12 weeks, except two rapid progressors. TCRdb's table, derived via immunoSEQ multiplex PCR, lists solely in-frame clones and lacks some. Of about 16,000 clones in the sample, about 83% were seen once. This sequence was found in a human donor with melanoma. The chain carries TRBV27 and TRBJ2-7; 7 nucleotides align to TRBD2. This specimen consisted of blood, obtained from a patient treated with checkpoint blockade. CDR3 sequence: CASSRFGGRGPYEQYF. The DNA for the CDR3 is TGTGCCAGCAGTCGTTTCGGGGGGAGGGGTCCGTACGAGCAGTACTTC.